This passage covers 23 T cell receptor beta chains from one sample sequenced in a study of control samples from healthy donors and cancer patients. Only in-frame clones appear in the TCRdb table, and some are missing; sequencing was by immunoSEQ multiplex PCR. The sample has 150,000 to 170,000 clones; approximately 94% are singletons. The sample taken for sequencing was blood. These receptors originate from a man aged 35-49 years in good health.

The V and J genes are TRBV5-1 and TRBJ1-3, with unresolved D. The V end lost 0 bases, the J end lost 0 bases, and 10 bases lay between the germline ends. The CDR3 contains 16 residues. Germline CDR1 SGHRS, CDR2 YFSETQ. CDR3 region: CASSLGGLRSGNTIYF. DNA of the CDR3: TGCGCCAGCAGCTTGGGCGGGTTACGCTCTGGAAACACCATATATTTT.

The genes are TRBV3-1 (or the pseudogene TRBV3-2) and TRBJ2-5; 8 bases are shared with TRBD1. The V segment lost 3 bases and the J segment 1 base; nucleotides outside the gene matches: 7. CDR3 length: 16 residues. The germline V gene encodes CDR1 LGHDT and CDR2 YNNKEL (reference sequence). The CDR3 sequence: CASSHWGQVLQETQYF. The CDR3 DNA reads TGTGCCAGCAGCCACTGGGGACAGGTACTCCAAGAGACCCAGTACTTC.

CDR3 nucleotides: TGTGCCAGCAGCGTAGATCCCCAGGTTGGGGGCACTGAAGCTTTCTTT. Translating it yields CASSVDPQVGGTEAFF. The chain has TRBV9 and TRBJ1-1; a possible D gene is TRBD1 (5 bases). The V gene lost 0 bases and the J gene lost 4 bases, with 16 bases spanning the gap. This CDR3 is 16 amino acids long. The germline V gene encodes CDR1 SGDLS and CDR2 YYNGEE.

The chain is built from TRBV21-1 and TRBJ2-7; TRBD1 is the table's D call and was not checked against the DNA. TRBV21-1 is labeled a pseudogene. This CDR3 is 12 amino acids long. CDR3 in DNA: TGTGCCATAGACAGGGGAACCTACGAGCAGTACTTC. Encoded protein: CAIDRGTYEQYF.

This rearrangement joins TRBV28 to TRBJ2-2; TRBD2 might be the D (6 bases). This CDR3 is 15 amino acids long. Looked up from germline, CDR1 is MDHEN and CDR2 is SYDVKM. Trimming took off 2 bases at V and 1 base at J, with 8 bases between the two ends. The CDR3 reads CASSLGGENTGELFF. DNA for the CDR3: TGTGCCAGCAGTTTAGGCGGGGAGAACACCGGGGAGCTGTTTTTT.

The CDR3 DNA reads TGTGCCAGCAGGACGGGGGGAACTGGCAATCAGCCCCAGCATTTT. Protein sequence: CASRTGGTGNQPQHF. The chain uses TRBV2 and TRBJ1-5; weak D call: TRBD1 (5 bases). Germline CDR1 reads SNHLY; CDR2 reads FYNNEI. Trimming removed 6 bases at V and 2 bases at J, with 14 bases between. The CDR3 extends over 15 amino acids.

The chain links TRBV9 to TRBJ2-5; 9 positions match TRBD2. The trim removed 3 bases at V and 5 bases at J, leaving 17 bases unmatched. The CDR3 spans 18 residues. Germline V gives CDR1 SGDLS, CDR2 YYNGEE. The CDR3 sequence is CASSAGWGYSGGDETQYF. The CDR3 DNA follows: TGTGCCAGCAGCGCCGGTTGGGGATATAGCGGGGGTGATGAGACCCAGTACTTC.

The chain links TRBV7-2 to TRBJ2-7; no reliable D call. The CDR3 length is 14 residues. The V and J ends lost 2 bases and 0 bases respectively, with 8 bases between them. Germline values: CDR1 SGHTA, CDR2 FQGNSA. DNA of the CDR3: TGTGCCAGCAGCTTACGGCCCAGCTCCTACGAGCAGTACTTC. Its protein is CASSLRPSSYEQYF.

The CDR3 loop is CATTKGDGQAFF. The CDR3 nucleotides are TGTGCCACCACCAAAGGGGACGGACAAGCTTTCTTT. V is TRBV24-1 and J is TRBJ1-1; D possibly corresponds to TRBD1 (5 bases). V gave up 8 bases and J gave up 9 bases, with 15 bases separating them. The CDR3 loop spans 12 amino acids. From germline, CDR1 is KGHDR and CDR2 SFDVKD.

This chain links TRBV18 with TRBJ2-3; D is unclear. This CDR3 spans 14 amino acids. V was trimmed by 1 base and J by 4 bases, leaving 9 bases between them. Germline loops: CDR1 KGHSH, CDR2 LQKENI. This CDR3 reads CASSPQGPPDTQYF. In DNA form, the CDR3 reads TGTGCCAGCTCACCACAGGGCCCCCCAGATACGCAGTATTTT. Using reference TRBV18 and TRBJ2-3 for the parts outside the CDR3, the full variable domain is NAGVMQNPRHLVRRRGQEARLRCSPMKGHSHVYWYRQLPEEGLKFMVYLQKENIIDESGMPKERFSAEFPKEGPSILRIQQVVRGDSAAYFCASSPQGPPDTQYFGPGTRLTVL.

The chain carries TRBV19 and TRBJ2-7, with a tentative D call TRBD1 (6 bases). The V gene lost 6 bases and the J gene lost 7 bases, with 22 bases spanning the gap. The CDR3 spans 15 residues. CDR1 is LNHDA and CDR2 is SQIVND in the germline V gene (reference sequence). The CDR3 protein is CASSNFRDGQWEQYF. The CDR3 DNA follows: TGTGCCAGTAGCAACTTCCGGGACGGACAGTGGGAGCAGTACTTC. The variable domain in full, completed from reference TRBV19 and TRBJ2-7, reads DGGITQSPKYLFRKEGQNVTLSCEQNLNHDAMYWYRQDPGQGLRLIYYSQIVNDFQKGDIAEGYSVSREKKESFPLTVTSAQKNPTAFYLCASSNFRDGQWEQYFGPGTRLTVT.

The chain has TRBV27 and TRBJ1-1, with 8 bases aligning to TRBD1. Trimming took 7 bases from V and 5 from J; bases not matched to a gene: 9. Germline loops: CDR1 MNHEY, CDR2 SMNVEV (reference sequence). The CDR3 runs to 14 residues. DNA for the CDR3: TGTGCCAGCACGGCCAGGGGGCTTTGGACTGAAGCTTTCTTT. It yields the protein CASTARGLWTEAFF.

This sequence joins TRBV7-9 and TRBJ1-1, with D uncertain. The germline V and J ends were trimmed by 1 base and 4 bases, with 16 bases remaining between them. The CDR3 is 16 amino acids. Per germline, CDR1 SEHNR and CDR2 FQNEAQ (reference sequence). The CDR3 DNA is TGTGCCAGCAGCTTAGTCGGTGAAGGGTCGGGCACTGAAGCTTTCTTT. As protein: CASSLVGEGSGTEAFF.

V gene TRBV21-1 combines with J gene TRBJ2-3. TRBV21-1 is flagged as a pseudogene. The CDR3 is 16 residues long. The DNA of the CDR3 is TGTGCCAGCAGCAAAAGACCCACCCTACGGTCAGATACGCAGTATTTT. This translates into CASSKRPTLRSDTQYF.

The chain recombines TRBV5-1 with TRBJ1-2; no clear D gene. The CDR3 extends over 16 amino acids. Germline V CDR1 and CDR2: SGHRS, YFSETQ. V was cut by 3 bases and J by 1 base, with 16 bases left in between. The CDR3 DNA reads as TGCGCCAGCAGCTCCTCGGGTACCCAGTTTAACTATGGCTACACCTTC. Protein: CASSSSGTQFNYGYTF.

The chain has TRBV2 and TRBJ2-7; D might be TRBD1 or TRBD2, each matching 5 bases. This CDR3 region has 14 residues. V shed 8 bases and J shed 2 bases, with 16 bases lying between them. CDR1 is SNHLY, CDR2 FYNNEI, per germline. In nucleotides, the CDR3 is TGTGCCAGCTGCCGGGACCAACCCCCCTACGAGCAGTACTTC. As protein: CASCRDQPPYEQYF.

J is TRBJ2-3 and V is TRBV6-5; TRBD1 is a possible D gene (5 bases). The CDR3 is 15 residues long. Germline V lookup: CDR1 MNHEY, CDR2 SVGAGI. V dropped 3 bases and J dropped 0 bases, with 10 bases sitting between them. The CDR3 loop reads CASSYKGYSTDTQYF. The CDR3 DNA is TGTGCCAGCAGTTATAAGGGGTATAGCACAGATACGCAGTATTTT.

V and J are TRBV27 and TRBJ1-5; D remains ambiguous. CDR3 length equals 17 residues. The V end was cut by 6 bases, the J end by 3 bases, with 21 bases between. Germline CDR1 and CDR2: MNHEY and SMNVEV (reference sequence). The CDR3 coding sequence is TGTGCCAGCAGCCCCTATAGAGGGCGCACGGACAATCAGCCCCAGCATTTT. The encoded protein is CASSPYRGRTDNQPQHF.

This chain links TRBV6-5 with TRBJ2-6; D not resolved. The CDR3 sequence is 16 residues long. The germline V and J ends were trimmed by 1 base and 4 bases, with 11 bases remaining between them. CDR1 and CDR2 (germline): MNHEY, SVGAGI. The chain's CDR3 is CASSYLTEAGANVLTF. In nucleotides, the CDR3 is TGTGCCAGCAGTTACTTGACCGAGGCCGGGGCCAACGTCCTGACTTTC.

V is TRBV7-6 and J is TRBJ2-3; the D gene could be TRBD1 or TRBD2 (5 bases each). V lost 6 bases, J lost 0 bases, and 16 bases lay in between. Germline loops: CDR1 SGHVS, CDR2 FNYEAQ. The CDR3 contains 16 residues. The CDR3 DNA reads TGTGCCAGCAGGCCAACACCGGGACGTAGCACAGATACGCAGTATTTT. This translates into CASRPTPGRSTDTQYF.

This chain joins TRBV19 and TRBJ1-1; TRBD1 matches at 10 bases. CDR3 length: 14 residues. V lost 9 bases to trimming and J lost 3 bases; unmatched junction nucleotides: 7. Germline CDR1 reads LNHDA; CDR2 reads SQIVND (reference sequence). The CDR3 reads CASRQGAWDTEAFF. For the CDR3, the DNA is TGTGCCAGCAGACAGGGGGCTTGGGACACTGAAGCTTTCTTT.

The CDR3 DNA is TGTGCCAGCAGCTCCGGGACAGGGGTTGAAGAGCAGTACTTC. This encodes CASSSGTGVEEQYF. V is TRBV9 and J is TRBJ2-7; 10 bases agree with TRBD1. The germline V gene encodes CDR1 SGDLS and CDR2 YYNGEE. With V trimmed by 4 bases and J by 7 bases, 8 bases remained unmatched. The CDR3 has 14 amino acids.

This rearrangement joins TRBV6-5 to TRBJ2-7; no clear D gene. Germline-derived CDR1 and CDR2 are MNHEY and SVGAGI. This CDR3 is built from 13 residues. Between the trimmed V and J ends, which lost 2 bases and 3 bases, there was a span of 8 bases. The DNA of the CDR3 is TGTGCCAGCAGTTACAGACCCAACTACGAGCAGTACTTC. This codes for CASSYRPNYEQYF.